This T cell receptor (beta chain) was sequenced in a study of T cell responses to AZD1222 COVID-19 vaccine. Overall study findings and caveats: Among vaccine-associated CD4 TCRs, coverage spanned spike, with dominance at 160-218 and 743-854. Two doses of AZD1222 preceded a rise in Spike-specific TCR breadth and depth.

The method was immunoSEQ multiplex PCR; TCRdb's version includes in-frame clones alone and lacks a portion of them. The repertoire holds roughly 170,000 clones, with around nine tenths as singletons. As for this clone: The antigen is unknown.

The source of this sequence is an adult in good health. The sample consisted of peripheral blood, taken on day 0 of AZD1222 vaccination.

The CDR3 bases are TGTGCCAGTAGTTGGTCTACCTCCTCCGATGAGCAGTTCTTC. Its protein product is CASSWSTSSDEQFF. V is TRBV19 and J is TRBJ2-1; no clear D gene. CDR3 length: 14 amino acids. CDR1 LNHDA and CDR2 SQIVND come from the germline V gene (reference sequence). V dropped 5 bases and J dropped 8 bases, with 16 bases sitting between them.